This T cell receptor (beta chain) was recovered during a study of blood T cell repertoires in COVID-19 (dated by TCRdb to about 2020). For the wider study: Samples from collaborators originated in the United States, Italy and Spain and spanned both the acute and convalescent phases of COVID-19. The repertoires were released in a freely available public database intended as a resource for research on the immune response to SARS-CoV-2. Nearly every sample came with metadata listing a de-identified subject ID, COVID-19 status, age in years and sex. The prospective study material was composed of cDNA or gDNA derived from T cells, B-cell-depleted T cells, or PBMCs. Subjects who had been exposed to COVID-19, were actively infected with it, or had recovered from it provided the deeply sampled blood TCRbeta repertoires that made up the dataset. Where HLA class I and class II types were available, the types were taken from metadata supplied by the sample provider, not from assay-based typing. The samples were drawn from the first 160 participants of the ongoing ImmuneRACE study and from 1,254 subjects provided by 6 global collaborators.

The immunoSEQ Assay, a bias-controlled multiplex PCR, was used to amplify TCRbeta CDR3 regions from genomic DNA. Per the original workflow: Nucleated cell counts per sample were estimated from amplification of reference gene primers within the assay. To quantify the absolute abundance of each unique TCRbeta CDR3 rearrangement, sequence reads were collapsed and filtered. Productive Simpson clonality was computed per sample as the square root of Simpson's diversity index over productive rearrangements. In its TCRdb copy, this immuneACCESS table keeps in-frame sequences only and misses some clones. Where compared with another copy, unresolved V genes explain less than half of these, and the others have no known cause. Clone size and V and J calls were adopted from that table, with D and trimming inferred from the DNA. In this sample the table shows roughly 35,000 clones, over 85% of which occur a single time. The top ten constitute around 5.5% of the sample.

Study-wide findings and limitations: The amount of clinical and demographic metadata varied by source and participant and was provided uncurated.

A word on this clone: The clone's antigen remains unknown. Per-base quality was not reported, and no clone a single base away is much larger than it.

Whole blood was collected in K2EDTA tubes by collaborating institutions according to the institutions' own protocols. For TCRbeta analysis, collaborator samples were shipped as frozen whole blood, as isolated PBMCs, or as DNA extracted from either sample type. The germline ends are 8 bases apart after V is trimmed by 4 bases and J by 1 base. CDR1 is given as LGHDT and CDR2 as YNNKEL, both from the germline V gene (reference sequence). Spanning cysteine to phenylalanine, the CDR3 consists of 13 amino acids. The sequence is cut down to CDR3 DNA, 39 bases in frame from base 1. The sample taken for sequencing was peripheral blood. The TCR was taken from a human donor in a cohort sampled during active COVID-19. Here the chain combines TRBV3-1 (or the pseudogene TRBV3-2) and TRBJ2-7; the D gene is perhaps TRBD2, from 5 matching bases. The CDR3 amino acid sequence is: CASSPSGSYEQYF. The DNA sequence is TGTGCCAGCAGCCCCAGCGGTTCCTACGAGCAGTACTTC.